These 9 T cell receptor beta chains were sequenced from one sample in a study of blood T cell repertoires in COVID-19. The repertoire was sequenced with immunoSEQ multiplex PCR; TCRdb's copy has only in-frame clones and lacks some. In the table there are about 250,000 clones, about 87% of which are singletons. Sequencing was done on a sample of PBMCs or T cells enriched from blood (not recorded which). Receptors originate from a woman between 45 and 65 years old who had recovered from COVID-19.

The V and J genes are TRBV3-1 (or the pseudogene TRBV3-2) and TRBJ2-1, with a weak D call TRBD2 (6 bases). V was cut by 5 bases and J by 4 bases, with 9 bases left in between. The germline CDR1 and CDR2 sequences are LGHDT and YNNKEL (reference sequence). CDR3 length: 13 amino acids. The CDR3 bases are TGTGCCAGCAGCAAGGAGGGGTACAATGAGCAGTTCTTC. Translating it yields CASSKEGYNEQFF.

A note on this clone: This specimen includes other DNA sequences encoding the same CDR3. This chain links TRBV3-1 (or the pseudogene TRBV3-2) with TRBJ2-7; possible D gene TRBD2, 5 bases. The CDR3 is 11 amino acids. The ends were cut back, 4 bases at V and 6 bases at J, with 7 bases in the middle. The germline gives CDR1 LGHDT, CDR2 YNNKEL (reference sequence). For the CDR3, the DNA is TGTGCCAGCAGCCTTCGGGGCGAGCAGTACTTC. Residues: CASSLRGEQYF.

V gene TRBV7-8 combines with J gene TRBJ1-4; TRBD1 matches 7 bases. V shed 7 bases, J shed 10 bases, and the junction held 15 bases outside the gene matches. The CDR3 runs 15 residues. Per germline, CDR1 SGHVS and CDR2 FQNEAQ. This CDR3 is CASTDRGGVLGKLFF. The DNA for the CDR3 is TGTGCCAGCACCGACCGAGGGGGCGTCTTAGGAAAACTGTTTTTT.

About this clone: The sample contains more than one DNA sequence encoding this CDR3. The V call is TRBV18, the J call TRBJ1-2, with a tentative D call TRBD1 (6 bases). With 2 bases removed from V and 4 bases from J, the gap between germline ends came to 8 bases. Germline CDR1 and CDR2: KGHSH and LQKENI. The CDR3 has 13 residues. The CDR3 DNA reads TGTGCCAGCTCACCAGGGACAACCTATGGCTACACCTTC. Translating it yields CASSPGTTYGYTF.

The V and J genes are TRBV27 and TRBJ2-7; D is perhaps TRBD2 (6 bases). V was trimmed by 6 bases and J by 7 bases, leaving 19 bases between them. The CDR3 consists of 14 residues. Looked up from germline, CDR1 is MNHEY and CDR2 is SMNVEV (reference sequence). As DNA, the CDR3 is TGTGCCAGCAGACTCTTAAACCCTCGGGGGGAGCAGTACTTC. Translation gives CASRLLNPRGEQYF.

The chain carries TRBV19 and TRBJ2-5; weak D call: TRBD1 (6 bases). The CDR3 runs to 13 residues. V was shortened by 5 bases and J by 7 bases, with 14 bases between the two germline ends. CDR1 is LNHDA and CDR2 is SQIVND in the germline V gene (reference sequence). The CDR3 DNA is TGTGCCAGTAGTCCAGGGGAACTTGGGACCCAGTACTTC. Its translation is CASSPGELGTQYF.

The chain combines TRBV3-1 (or the pseudogene TRBV3-2) with TRBJ2-7; TRBD2 agrees at 8 bases. This CDR3 spans 15 amino acids. Unmatched junction bases numbered 12, after V lost 5 bases and J lost 6 bases. Germline V gene lookup returns CDR1 LGHDT and CDR2 YNNKEL (reference sequence). The CDR3 sequence: CASSYGSGSSSEQYF. The DNA of the CDR3 is TGTGCCAGCAGCTATGGAAGCGGGAGTAGTTCCGAGCAGTACTTC.

V gene TRBV2 combines with J gene TRBJ1-6, with D perhaps TRBD1 (5 bases). Germline CDR1 and CDR2: SNHLY and FYNNEI. V lost 4 bases and J lost 10, with 17 bases in between. The CDR3 runs 15 residues. The CDR3, as DNA: TGTGCCAGCAGTGCGGGGGTGGGCGGTCAATCACCCCTCCACTTT. Amino acid sequence: CASSAGVGGQSPLHF.

V and J are TRBV19 and TRBJ2-7; 10 bases agree with TRBD1. The CDR3 loop spans 15 amino acids. V lost 9 bases and J lost 3; bases outside the gene matches: 11. CDR1 and CDR2 from the germline V gene are LNHDA and SQIVND (reference sequence). The CDR3 DNA reads TGTGCCAGCCAATCTAGGACAGGGGGATTCTACGAGCAGTACTTC. Translation: CASQSRTGGFYEQYF.